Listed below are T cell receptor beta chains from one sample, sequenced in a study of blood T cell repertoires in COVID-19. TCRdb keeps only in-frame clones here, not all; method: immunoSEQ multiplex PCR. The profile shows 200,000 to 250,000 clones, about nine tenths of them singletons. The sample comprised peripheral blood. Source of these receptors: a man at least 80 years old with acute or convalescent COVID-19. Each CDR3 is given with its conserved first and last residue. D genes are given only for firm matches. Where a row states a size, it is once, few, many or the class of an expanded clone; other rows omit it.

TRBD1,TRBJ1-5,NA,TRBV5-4,CASSSGQGNQPQHF,TGTGCCAGCAGCTCGGGACAGGGAAATCAGCCCCAGCATTTT
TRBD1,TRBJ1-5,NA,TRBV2,CASSSDRGGSQPQHF,TGTGCCAGCAGTTCGGACAGGGGCGGCAGTCAGCCCCAGCATTTT
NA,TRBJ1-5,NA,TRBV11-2,CASSLAPGGNQPQHF,TGTGCCAGCAGCTTAGCACCAGGCGGCAATCAGCCCCAGCATTTT
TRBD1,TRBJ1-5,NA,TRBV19,CASSIGQGYSNQPQHF,TGTGCCAGTAGTATTGGACAGGGCTATAGCAATCAGCCCCAGCATTTT
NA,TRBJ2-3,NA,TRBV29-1,CSVKGRDDTDTQYF,TGCAGCGTGAAGGGCAGGGATGACACAGATACGCAGTATTTT
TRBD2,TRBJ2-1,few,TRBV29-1,CSVDGTSGTDEQFF,TGCAGCGTTGACGGGACTAGCGGGACCGATGAGCAGTTCTTC
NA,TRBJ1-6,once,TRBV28,CASSLRGGPIDSPLHF,TGTGCCAGCAGTTTAAGGGGGGGCCCAATAGATTCACCCCTCCACTTT
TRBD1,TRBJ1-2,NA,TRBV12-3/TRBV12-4,CASSSPGQGPAF,TGTGCCAGCAGTTCCCCCGGACAGGGACCTGCCTTC
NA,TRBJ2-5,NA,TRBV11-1,CASSLSFLGEKETQYF,TGTGCCAGCAGCTTAAGTTTCCTAGGTGAAAAAGAGACCCAGTACTTC
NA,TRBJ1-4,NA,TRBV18,CASSPLGRRGYLFF,TGTGCCAGCTCACCACTCGGGCGAAGGGGCTATCTGTTTTTT
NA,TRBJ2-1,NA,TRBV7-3,CASSPVAVALDEQFF,TGTGCCAGCAGCCCTGTAGCGGTAGCTTTGGATGAGCAGTTCTTC
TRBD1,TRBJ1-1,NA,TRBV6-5,CASSLDRAKNTEAFF,TGTGCCAGCAGCTTGGACAGGGCGAAGAACACTGAAGCTTTCTTT
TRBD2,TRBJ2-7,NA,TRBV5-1,CASSPGLAGEKKYF,TGCGCCAGCAGCCCGGGACTAGCGGGAGAAAAGAAGTACTTC
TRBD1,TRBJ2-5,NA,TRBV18,CASSSGQGETQYF,TGTGCCAGCTCATCGGGACAGGGCGAGACCCAGTACTTC
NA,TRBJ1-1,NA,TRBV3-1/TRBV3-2,CASSQGSEAFF,TGTGCCAGCAGCCAGGGCTCTGAAGCTTTCTTT
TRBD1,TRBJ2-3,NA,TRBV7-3,CASSLTRGTGAYTDTQYF,TGTGCCAGCAGCTTAACCCGGGGGACAGGAGCCTACACAGATACGCAGTATTTT
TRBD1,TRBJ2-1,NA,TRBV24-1,CATRDRVWNEQFF,TGTGCCACCAGAGACAGGGTTTGGAATGAGCAGTTCTTC
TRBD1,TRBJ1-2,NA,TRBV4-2,CASSQDVRTGGNYGYTF,TGTGCCAGCAGCCAAGATGTCCGGACAGGGGGCAACTATGGCTACACCTTC
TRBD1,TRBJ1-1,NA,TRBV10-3,CAISEGDRLNTEAFF,TGTGCCATCAGTGAGGGGGACAGACTGAACACTGAAGCTTTCTTT
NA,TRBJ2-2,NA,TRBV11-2,CASSHREGNTGELFF,TGTGCCAGCAGCCACAGGGAGGGTAACACCGGGGAGCTGTTTTTT
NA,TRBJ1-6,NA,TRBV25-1,CASRSSYNSPLHF,TGTGCCAGCAGGAGCTCCTATAATTCACCCCTCCACTTT
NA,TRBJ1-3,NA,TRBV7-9,CASSFTFSGNTIYF,TGTGCCAGCAGCTTTACTTTCTCTGGAAACACCATATATTTT
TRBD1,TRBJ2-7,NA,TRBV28,CASSDGTGAERDF,TGTGCCAGCAGTGATGGGACAGGGGCGGAGAGGGACTTC
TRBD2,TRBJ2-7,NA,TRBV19,CASRPPGLTHEQYF,TGTGCCAGTAGACCCCCGGGACTAACGCACGAGCAGTACTTC
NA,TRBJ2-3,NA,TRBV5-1,CASRPKLTDTQYF,TGCGCCAGCAGGCCGAAGCTTACAGATACGCAGTATTTT
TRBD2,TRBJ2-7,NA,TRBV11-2,CASSLAAGDGYEQYF,TGTGCCAGCAGCTTAGCGGCGGGAGACGGCTACGAGCAGTACTTC
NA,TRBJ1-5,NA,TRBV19,CASTPGYSNQPQHF,TGTGCCAGTACCCCCGGGTATAGCAATCAGCCCCAGCATTTT
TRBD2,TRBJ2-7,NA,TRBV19,CASSPRTSGSKEQYF,TGTGCCAGTAGTCCCCGGACTAGCGGGAGTAAGGAGCAGTACTTC
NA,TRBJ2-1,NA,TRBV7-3,CASSLGPGRELYNEQFF,TGTGCCAGCAGCTTAGGTCCCGGACGGGAGCTTTACAATGAGCAGTTCTTC
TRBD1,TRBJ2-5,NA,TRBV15,CATSRDRTGEETQYF,TGTGCCACCAGCAGAGACAGGACAGGGGAAGAGACCCAGTACTTC
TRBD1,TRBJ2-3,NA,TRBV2,CASSTDRGSTDTQYF,TGTGCCAGCAGTACCGACAGGGGGAGCACAGATACGCAGTATTTT
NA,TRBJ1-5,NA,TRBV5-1,CASSLAPGSGQPQHF,TGCGCCAGCAGCTTGGCCCCGGGGAGTGGTCAGCCCCAGCATTTT
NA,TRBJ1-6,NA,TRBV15,CATSGGISYNSPLHF,TGTGCCACCAGCGGCGGGATCTCCTATAATTCACCCCTCCACTTT
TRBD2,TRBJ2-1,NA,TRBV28,CASSLGASGFMQFF,TGTGCCAGCAGTTTGGGAGCTAGCGGTTTCATGCAGTTCTTC
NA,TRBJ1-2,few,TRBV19,CASKTRDTNNYGYTF,TGTGCCAGCAAAACCCGGGACACCAATAACTATGGCTACACCTTC
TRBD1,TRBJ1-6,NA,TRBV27,CASSPKTGIGSPLHF,TGTGCCAGCAGTCCTAAGACAGGGATCGGCTCACCCCTCCACTTT
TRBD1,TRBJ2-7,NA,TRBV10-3,CAISGGQGDEQYF,TGTGCCATCAGTGGGGGACAGGGGGACGAGCAGTACTTC
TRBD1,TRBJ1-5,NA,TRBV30,CAWSAKRGTGNQPQHF,TGTGCCTGGAGCGCAAAAAGGGGGACAGGTAATCAGCCCCAGCATTTT
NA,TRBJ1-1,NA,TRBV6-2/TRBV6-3,CASSQNRQATEAFF,TGTGCCAGCAGTCAGAACCGACAGGCCACTGAAGCTTTCTTT
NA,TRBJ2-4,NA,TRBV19,CASSMTDKNIQYF,TGTGCCAGTAGTATGACTGACAAAAACATTCAGTACTTC
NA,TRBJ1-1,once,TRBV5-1,CASSPGQNTEAFF,TGCGCCAGCAGCCCCGGACAGAACACTGAAGCTTTCTTT
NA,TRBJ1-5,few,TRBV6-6,CASRNSGLSNQPQHF,TGTGCCAGCAGGAACAGTGGCCTTAGCAATCAGCCCCAGCATTTT
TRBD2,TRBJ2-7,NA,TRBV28,CASNPAGAFGYEQYF,TGTGCCAGCAACCCAGCGGGAGCATTCGGCTACGAGCAGTACTTC
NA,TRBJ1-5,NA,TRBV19,CASSIRTAYSNQPQHF,TGTGCCAGTAGTATTCGGACAGCTTATAGCAATCAGCCCCAGCATTTT
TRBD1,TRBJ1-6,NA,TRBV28,CASNPSTGGGSPLHF,TGTGCCAGCAATCCCTCGACAGGGGGAGGTTCACCCCTCCACTTT
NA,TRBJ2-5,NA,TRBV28,CASSRLSGVWETQYF,TGTGCCAGCAGTCGCCTGTCAGGGGTGTGGGAGACCCAGTACTTC
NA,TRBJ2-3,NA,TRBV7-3,CASSAGFPFTDTQYF,TGTGCCAGCAGCGCCGGGTTTCCTTTCACAGATACGCAGTATTTT
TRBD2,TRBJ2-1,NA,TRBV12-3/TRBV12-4,CASTLAGGEQFF,TGTGCCAGCACCCTAGCGGGAGGTGAGCAGTTCTTC
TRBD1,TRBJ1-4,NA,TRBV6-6,CASADRASNEKLFF,TGTGCCAGCGCAGACAGGGCCTCTAATGAAAAACTGTTTTTT
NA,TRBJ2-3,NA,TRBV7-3,CASSLGQSSTDTQYF,TGTGCCAGCAGCTTAGGACAGTCTAGCACAGATACGCAGTATTTT
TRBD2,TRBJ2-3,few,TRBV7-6,CASKEGSGSTDTQYF,TGTGCCAGCAAGGAAGGTAGCGGGAGCACAGATACGCAGTATTTT
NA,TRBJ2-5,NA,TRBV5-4,CASSFSGSQETQYF,TGTGCCAGCAGCTTCTCGGGGAGCCAAGAGACCCAGTACTTC
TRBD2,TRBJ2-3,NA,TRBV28,CASKRRGGRVTDTQYF,TGTGCCAGCAAACGACGGGGCGGGAGGGTCACAGATACGCAGTATTTT
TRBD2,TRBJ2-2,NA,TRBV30,CACYAGVVYGELFF,TGTGCCTGCTACGCGGGGGTGGTCTACGGGGAGCTGTTTTTT
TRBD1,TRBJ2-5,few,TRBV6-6,CASSGQGNVGTQYF,TGTGCCAGCAGCGGACAGGGAAACGTCGGGACCCAGTACTTC
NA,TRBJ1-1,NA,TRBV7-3,CASKFGGESTEAFF,TGTGCCAGCAAGTTTGGGGGCGAGAGCACTGAAGCTTTCTTT
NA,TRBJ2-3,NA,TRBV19,CASSFQSGAKDTQYF,TGTGCCAGTAGTTTCCAGTCAGGGGCCAAGGATACGCAGTATTTT
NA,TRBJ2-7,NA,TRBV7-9,CASSPRLGPSYEQYF,TGTGCCAGCAGCCCCCGACTAGGGCCCTCCTACGAGCAGTACTTC
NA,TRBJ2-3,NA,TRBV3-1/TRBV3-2,CASSQTGDWGTQYF,TGTGCCAGCAGCCAAACAGGGGACTGGGGCACGCAGTATTTT